One TCR beta chain is described in this entry. Its antigen is not identified. This entry belongs to a study of shared clonotypes between healthy human individuals. Across the study: A donor's plate count was three for CD4 naive and three for CD4 memory; CD8 naive had two and CD8 memory one.

Study-level findings and limits: Generally, naive subsets (rather than memory subsets) showed larger estimated richness.

CDR1 is LNHDA, CDR2 SQIVND, per germline (reference sequence). V was shortened by 5 bases and J by 1 base, with 11 bases between the two germline ends. This CDR3 spans 14 amino acids. Generated by immunoSEQ multiplex PCR, the TCRdb table keeps only in-frame clones and is missing some. The sample has approximately 1,500,000 clones, about 96% seen once. The donors were adults (healthy and HIV-negative) with no recent acute infections or vaccinations. V usage is TRBV19 and J usage is TRBJ2-5, with D unclear. The specimen sequenced was naive CD4+ T cells sorted from blood. Subset given: CD45RA+ positively selected. The clonotype originates from a man aged 25 to 40 in good health. The CDR3 DNA reads TGTGCCAGTAGTGATCTGCGGCTCCAAGAGACCCAGTACTTC. Its translation: CASSDLRLQETQYF.